This T cell receptor beta chain is drawn from a study of blood T cell repertoires in COVID-19. As for the study in general: Acute-phase and convalescent COVID-19 samples originated in the United States, Italy and Spain.

Produced via immunoSEQ multiplex PCR; TCRdb's table is partial and in-frame only. The sample contains around 370,000 clones, roughly 90% of which appear only once. This clone was counted a few times. CDR1 and CDR2 from the germline V gene are LNHDA and SQIVND (reference sequence). Losses at the gene ends were 10 bases for V and 3 bases for J; bases not matched to a gene: 17. This CDR3 contains 17 residues. The sequenced material came from peripheral blood. This TCR was recovered from a young man with active or convalescent COVID-19. This chain joins TRBV19 and TRBJ1-5; 8 nucleotides line up with TRBD1. The CDR3 here is CAIGQGFKGRANQPQHF. The CDR3 bases are TGTGCCATCGGACAGGGTTTCAAGGGGAGGGCCAATCAGCCCCAGCATTTT.